This T cell receptor beta chain was captured in a study of identical twins. Concerning this clonotype: Antigen: not known.

TCRdb called the 5' RACE reads again in MiXCR, with one record for every CDR3 protein. The data contain a few hundred thousand distinct CDR3 sequences, 9% to 15% of them singletons. The CDR3 covers 15 residues. The germline CDR1 and CDR2 sequences are SGHAT and FQNNGV. Trimming cost V 4 bases and J 5 bases; bases outside gene matches: 8. Findings and caveats of the study: Conclusions were drawn cross-sectionally by statistical analysis, without following the same donors.

The same data also went into a second study, on yellow fever vaccine responses in identical twins.

V and J are TRBV11-2 and TRBJ2-5; 9 nucleotides match TRBD2. Sequencing input: CD8+ T cells sorted from blood. This TCR was sampled from a woman aged 18-30 years in good health. In DNA form, the CDR3 reads TGTGCCAGCAGCTCGTGGACTAGCGTTTCGGAGACCCAGTACTTC. Translated: CASSSWTSVSETQYF.